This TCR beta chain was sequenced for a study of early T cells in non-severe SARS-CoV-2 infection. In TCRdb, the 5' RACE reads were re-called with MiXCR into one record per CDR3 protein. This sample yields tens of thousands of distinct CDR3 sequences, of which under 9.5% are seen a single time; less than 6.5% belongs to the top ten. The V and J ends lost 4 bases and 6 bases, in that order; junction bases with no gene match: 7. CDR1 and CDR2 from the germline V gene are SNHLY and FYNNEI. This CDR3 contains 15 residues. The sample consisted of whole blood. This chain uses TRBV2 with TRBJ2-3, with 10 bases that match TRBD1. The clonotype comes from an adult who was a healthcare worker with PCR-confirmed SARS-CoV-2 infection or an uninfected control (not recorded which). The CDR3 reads CASSGGTGDGDTQYF. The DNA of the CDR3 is TGTGCCAGCAGTGGTGGGACAGGGGACGGCGATACGCAGTATTTT.